These 24 T cell receptor beta chains were sequenced from one sample in a study of blood T cell repertoires in COVID-19. TCRdb's table, derived via immunoSEQ multiplex PCR, lists solely in-frame clones and lacks some. The data contain over 100,000 clones, around 86% of them singletons. Sequenced material: peripheral blood. All receptors derive from a man in his sixties or seventies with acute or convalescent COVID-19.

Only one count was recorded for this clone. This chain links TRBV2 with TRBJ1-4, with D possibly TRBD1 on 6 matching bases. The CDR3 covers 15 residues. With 3 bases removed from V and 4 bases from J, the gap between germline ends came to 12 bases. Germline CDR1 is SNHLY and CDR2 is FYNNEI. This chain's CDR3 is CASSEGRGLNEKLFF. The CDR3 DNA reads as TGTGCCAGCAGTGAGGGCAGGGGTCTTAATGAAAAACTGTTTTTT.

This sequence joins TRBV5-8 and TRBJ1-1; no reliable D call. V was clipped by 2 bases and J by 7 bases, with 9 bases between them. Germline CDR1 SGHTS, CDR2 YDEGEE. This CDR3 spans 12 amino acids. The CDR3 region is CASSFDGGEAFF. CDR3 nucleotide sequence: TGTGCCAGCAGCTTCGACGGAGGTGAAGCTTTCTTT.

The J gene is TRBJ1-2, the V gene TRBV6-5; tentative D call: TRBD1 (5 bases). CDR1 MNHEY and CDR2 SVGAGI come from the germline V gene. CDR3 length equals 16 residues. The ends were cut back, 2 bases at V and 0 bases at J, with 13 bases in the middle. Written as DNA, the CDR3 is TGTGCCAGCAGTTACGGGGCCGGAGCTTCTAACTATGGCTACACCTTC. Encoded protein: CASSYGAGASNYGYTF.

The V gene is TRBV28, the J gene TRBJ1-1; D ambiguous. The CDR3 totals 12 residues. The germline gives CDR1 MDHEN, CDR2 SYDVKM. Trimming cost V 5 bases and J 5 bases, with 9 bases left between them. The CDR3 spells CASSLLRTEAFF. The CDR3 bases are TGTGCCAGCAGTCTCCTCAGGACTGAAGCTTTCTTT.

The rearrangement joins TRBV5-1 to TRBJ1-1; TRBD1 is a possible D gene (5 bases). CDR1 is SGHRS, CDR2 YFSETQ, per germline. The CDR3 sequence is 14 residues long. With 5 bases removed from V and 0 bases from J, the gap between germline ends came to 11 bases. The CDR3 sequence is CASRPGYMNTEAFF. Written as DNA, the CDR3 is TGCGCCAGCAGGCCAGGGTACATGAACACTGAAGCTTTCTTT.

The V gene is TRBV3-1 (or the pseudogene TRBV3-2), the J gene TRBJ1-1; D call uncertain. The germline V gene has CDR1 LGHDT and CDR2 YNNKEL (reference sequence). This CDR3 contains 15 residues. Trimming removed 0 bases at V and 7 bases at J, with 15 bases between. CDR3 coding DNA: TGTGCCAGCAGCCAAGAAAACAGCCCAAAGAATGAAGCTTTCTTT. It is translated as CASSQENSPKNEAFF.

At least ten counts were recorded for this clone. V is TRBV19 and J is TRBJ1-2; 9 bases map to TRBD1. The trim removed 6 bases at V and 6 bases at J, leaving 8 bases unmatched. CDR3 length: 14 residues. Germline loops: CDR1 LNHDA, CDR2 SQIVND (reference sequence). CDR3: CASRNRGREDGYTF. CDR3 coding DNA: TGTGCCAGTAGGAACAGGGGGCGCGAAGATGGCTACACCTTC.

To note about this clone: Relative to the germline gene, one junction end is altered; a read error may explain this. The rearrangement joins TRBV29-1 to TRBJ2-7, with 7 bases aligning to TRBD1. This CDR3 region has 14 residues. Germline CDR1 reads SQVTM; CDR2 reads ANQGSEA. The CDR3 is CSVKDRVGYYEQYF. The CDR3 DNA sequence: TGCAGCGTTAAAGACAGGGTGGGTTACTACGAGCAGTACTTC.

The sample holds a few counts of this clone. The chain recombines TRBV3-1 (or the pseudogene TRBV3-2) with TRBJ2-7; tentative D call: TRBD1 (6 bases). The ends were cut back, 5 bases at V and 5 bases at J, with 16 bases in the middle. In germline, CDR1 is LGHDT, CDR2 YNNKEL (reference sequence). The length of the CDR3 is 14 residues. The CDR3 protein is CASSTSNRVHEQYF. Written as DNA, the CDR3 is TGTGCCAGCAGCACGTCCAACAGGGTTCACGAGCAGTACTTC.

The CDR3 DNA follows: TGCGCCAGCAGCGAGGGCAGCTCCTACGAGCAGTACTTC. Protein: CASSEGSSYEQYF. V and J are TRBV5-1 and TRBJ2-7; possible D gene TRBD2, 5 bases. Trimming pared 4 bases from V and 0 bases from J, leaving 8 bases between. Germline CDR1 and CDR2: SGHRS and YFSETQ. This CDR3 is built from 13 residues. The full variable domain, in which reference TRBV5-1 and TRBJ2-7 provide the parts outside the CDR3, is KAGVTQTPRYLIKTRGQQVTLSCSPISGHRSVSWYQQTPGQGLQFLFEYFSETQRNKGNFPGRFSGRQFSNSRSEMNVSTLELGDSALYLCASSEGSSYEQYFGPGTRLTVT.

Here the CDR3 DNA reads TGCAGTGCTATTTCTTCGCGTGAGCAGTACTTC. Residues: CSAISSREQYF. The V gene is TRBV20-1, the J gene TRBJ2-7; D ambiguous. V was trimmed by 4 bases and J by 7 bases, leaving 11 bases between them. The CDR3 covers 11 residues. Germline CDR1 and CDR2: DFQATT and SNEGSKA (reference sequence).

The chain couples TRBV29-1 to TRBJ1-1; TRBD1 matches at 9 bases. Unmatched junction bases numbered 11, after V lost 7 bases and J lost 2 bases. This CDR3 is built from 15 residues. Germline lookup yields CDR1 SQVTM and CDR2 ANQGSEA. DNA of the CDR3: TGCAGCGCTCCACCGGCGGGACAGGGCAACACTGAAGCTTTCTTT. Its translation: CSAPPAGQGNTEAFF.

The chain employs TRBV5-1 and TRBJ2-7, with D unresolved. Trimming removed 0 bases from V and 3 bases from J, with 10 bases in between. Looked up from germline, CDR1 is SGHRS and CDR2 is YFSETQ. The CDR3 runs 14 residues. The CDR3 DNA is TGCGCCAGCAGCTTGGGAGACATCCACTACGAGCAGTACTTC. Its protein product is CASSLGDIHYEQYF.

This rearrangement joins TRBV4-2 to TRBJ2-7, with a weak D call TRBD2 (6 bases). The V and J ends lost 0 bases and 3 bases respectively, with 15 bases between them. Germline CDR1 reads LGHNA; CDR2 reads YNFKEQ. The CDR3 contains 16 residues. The DNA for the CDR3 is TGTGCCAGCAGCCAAGAATTAGGTAGCGGAGACTACGAGCAGTACTTC. Protein: CASSQELGSGDYEQYF.

The CDR3 nucleotides are TGTGCCAGCAGTTTACAGAGCACAGATACGCAGTATTTT. It codes for CASSLQSTDTQYF. The chain combines TRBV28 with TRBJ2-3; no clear D gene. Looked up from germline, CDR1 is MDHEN and CDR2 is SYDVKM. V lost 2 bases to trimming and J lost 0 bases, with 3 bases between them. CDR3 length equals 13 residues.

The chain links TRBV7-8 to TRBJ2-2; TRBD1 agrees at 7 bases. Germline V gene sequence: CDR1 SGHVS, CDR2 FQNEAQ. CDR3 length: 15 amino acids. The trim removed 4 bases at V and 3 bases at J, leaving 5 bases unmatched. The CDR3 here is CASSSKGQYTGELFF. The CDR3 DNA reads TGTGCCAGCAGCTCAAAGGGACAGTACACCGGGGAGCTGTTTTTT.

The gene calls are TRBV10-1 and TRBJ2-1, with 7 nucleotides matching TRBD1. Trimming cost V 3 bases and J 5 bases; bases outside gene matches: 4. CDR3 length equals 14 residues. Germline V gives CDR1 WNHNN, CDR2 SYGVQD (reference sequence). CDR3 residues: CASSDLGQNNEQFF. The CDR3 nucleotides read TGCGCCAGCAGTGATTTGGGACAGAACAATGAGCAGTTCTTC.

V usage is TRBV29-1 and J usage is TRBJ2-7, with 9 bases identical to TRBD2. CDR3 length: 11 residues. The V segment lost 6 bases and the J segment 6 bases; nucleotides outside the gene matches: 3. CDR1 SQVTM and CDR2 ANQGSEA come from the germline V gene. The CDR3 loop reads CSVDSGSEQYF. CDR3 coding DNA: TGCAGCGTAGATAGCGGGAGCGAGCAGTACTTC.

This clone was seen a single time. The J gene is TRBJ2-3, the V gene TRBV28, with a tentative D call TRBD2 (6 bases). The CDR3 has 16 residues. Germline lookup yields CDR1 MDHEN and CDR2 SYDVKM. With 3 bases removed from V and 3 bases from J, the gap between germline ends came to 16 bases. The CDR3 loop is CASSFRRREPTDTQYF. CDR3 nucleotides: TGTGCCAGCAGTTTCAGGCGGAGGGAGCCGACAGATACGCAGTATTTT.

The CDR3, as DNA: TGTGCCACCAGCGCCGGGACAGGGGGCTTGAATGAGCAGTTCTTC. Residues: CATSAGTGGLNEQFF. This chain joins TRBV24-1 and TRBJ2-1, with 12 bases fitting TRBD1. CDR1 and CDR2 (germline): KGHDR, SFDVKD. V lost 7 bases, J lost 7 bases, and 7 bases stayed unmatched. The CDR3 totals 15 residues.

This chain connects TRBV9 to TRBJ2-6; D perhaps matches TRBD2 (6 bases). The germline V and J ends were trimmed by 0 bases and 0 bases, with 16 bases remaining between them. The CDR3 is 19 amino acids. The germline V gene has CDR1 SGDLS and CDR2 YYNGEE. The CDR3: CASSVGGRRVYSGANVLTF. The CDR3 DNA reads TGTGCCAGCAGCGTAGGGGGTCGGAGGGTATACTCTGGGGCCAACGTCCTGACTTTC.

This chain links TRBV7-3 with TRBJ1-1; possibly TRBD1 for D (5 bases). Germline lookup yields CDR1 SGHTA and CDR2 FQGTGA. The ends were cut back, 3 bases at V and 4 bases at J, with 9 bases in the middle. The CDR3 consists of 13 residues. CDR3 sequence reads: CASSLGEGTEAFF. CDR3 bases: TGTGCCAGCAGCTTGGGGGAGGGCACTGAAGCTTTCTTT.

The rearrangement uses TRBV5-1 and TRBJ2-7, with a tentative D call TRBD2 (6 bases). This CDR3 region has 16 residues. Trimming pared 2 bases from V and 4 bases from J, leaving 19 bases between. Germline CDR1 is SGHRS and CDR2 is YFSETQ. CDR3 residues: CASSFGPTAGSYEQYF. The CDR3 bases are TGCGCCAGCAGCTTCGGCCCGACCGCCGGGAGTTACGAGCAGTACTTC. The whole variable domain, remainder taken from reference TRBV5-1 and TRBJ2-7, is KAGVTQTPRYLIKTRGQQVTLSCSPISGHRSVSWYQQTPGQGLQFLFEYFSETQRNKGNFPGRFSGRQFSNSRSEMNVSTLELGDSALYLCASSFGPTAGSYEQYFGPGTRLTVT.

The chain is built from TRBV5-1 and TRBJ1-1; 7 positions match TRBD1. The CDR3 has 16 amino acids. V dropped 4 bases and J dropped 0; count of bases not matched to a gene: 9. Germline V gene data show CDR1 as SGHRS and CDR2 as YFSETQ. This chain's CDR3 is CASSNPTGRLNTEAFF. The CDR3 DNA is TGCGCCAGCAGCAACCCGACAGGGAGGCTGAACACTGAAGCTTTCTTT.